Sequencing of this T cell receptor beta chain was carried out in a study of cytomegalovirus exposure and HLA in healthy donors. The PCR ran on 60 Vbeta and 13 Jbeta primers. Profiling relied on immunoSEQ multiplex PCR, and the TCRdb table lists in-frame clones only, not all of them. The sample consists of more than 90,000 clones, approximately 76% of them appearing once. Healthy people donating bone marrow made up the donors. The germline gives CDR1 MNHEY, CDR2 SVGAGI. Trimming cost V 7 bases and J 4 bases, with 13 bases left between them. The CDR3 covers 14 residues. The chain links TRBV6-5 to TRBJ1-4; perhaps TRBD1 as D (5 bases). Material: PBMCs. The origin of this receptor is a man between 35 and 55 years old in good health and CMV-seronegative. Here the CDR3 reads CASKPGGYNEKLFF. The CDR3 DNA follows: TGTGCCAGCAAACCGGGGGGGTATAATGAAAAACTGTTTTTT.